This T cell receptor beta chain emerged from a study of blood T cell repertoires in COVID-19. Study-wide context: COVID-19 samples from acute and convalescent phases originated in the United States, Italy and Spain.

Assay: immunoSEQ multiplex PCR; the TCRdb copy retains only in-frame clones and omits some. The table lists some 190,000 clones, around nine tenths of them singletons. The CDR3 sequence is 15 residues long. The germline V gene has CDR1 SGHNT and CDR2 YYREEE (reference sequence). V shed 0 bases and J 8 bases; nucleotides not matched to a gene: 7. The V gene is TRBV5-4, the J gene TRBJ2-1, with 8 nucleotides matching TRBD2. The sequence derives from a man aged 30 to 39 with acute or convalescent COVID-19. The sample taken for sequencing was peripheral blood. CDR3 amino acids: CASSLGYSGKDEQFF. CDR3 bases: TGTGCCAGCAGCTTGGGCTATAGCGGGAAGGATGAGCAGTTCTTC.